This passage covers 10 T cell receptor beta chains from one sample sequenced in a study of post-analysis software for immune sequencing data. The TCR beta cDNA libraries carried unique molecular identifiers. TCRdb re-derived calls from the PCR reads in MiXCR, one entry per CDR3 protein. The sample shows about 500,000 distinct CDR3 sequences, roughly 46% of them seen only once. No antigen has been identified for these receptors. General study results and limits: Relative to controls, patients had five TRBV segments at higher frequency, with TRBV5-6, TRBV5-1 and TRBV20-1 among these.

The sample was blood. Source of these receptors: a girl aged 5 to 17 with multiple sclerosis.

The V gene is TRBV20-1, the J gene TRBJ2-1; 13 bases fit TRBD2. The length of the CDR3 is 16 residues. CDR1 is DFQATT, CDR2 SNEGSKA, per germline (reference sequence). The V gene end was trimmed by 1 base and the J gene end by 4 bases; junction bases not matched to a gene: 4. The CDR3 region has the DNA TGCAGTGCTAGAGGGACTAGCGGGAGCTTTTACAATGAGCAGTTCTTC. Protein: CSARGTSGSFYNEQFF.

A few counts support this clonotype. The chain uses TRBV7-9 and TRBJ2-3; 8 nucleotides agree with TRBD2. Germline values: CDR1 SEHNR, CDR2 FQNEAQ (reference sequence). The CDR3 spans 18 residues. J gave up 1 base and V 4 bases, and 13 bases lay outside the gene matches. DNA of the CDR3: TGTGCCAGCAGCTACAGCGACTCCCCAGCGGGAGGCACAGATACGCAGTATTTT. Its protein product is CASSYSDSPAGGTDTQYF.

The chain combines TRBV20-1 with TRBJ2-7, with a possible D match to TRBD2 (6 bases). The tail of the sequence fits TRBJ2-5 better, so the J call may be wrong. The germline CDR1 and CDR2 sequences are DFQATT and SNEGSKA (reference sequence). This CDR3 has 16 residues. The CDR3 DNA reads as TGCAGTGCTCCTAACCGTAACTGGGGGGAGGATGGGACCCAGTACTTC. It translates to CSAPNRNWGEDGTQYF.

In this sample, this clonotype turned up a few times. V and J are TRBV30 and TRBJ1-1; D gene unclear. The V gene lost 3 bases and the J gene lost 7 bases, with 24 bases spanning the gap. CDR3 length: 16 residues. The germline CDR1 and CDR2 sequences are GTSNPN and SVGIG (reference sequence). In nucleotides, the CDR3 is TGTGCCTGGAGCCCCCTTAGGATAACTAGCGAACTTGAAGCTTTCTTT. Translating it yields CAWSPLRITSELEAFF. The full variable domain, in which reference TRBV30 and TRBJ1-1 provide the parts outside the CDR3, is SQTIHQWPATLVQPVGSPLSLECTVEGTSNPNLYWYRQAAGRGLQLLFYSVGIGQISSEVPQNLSASRPQDRQFILSSKKLLLSDSGFYLCAWSPLRITSELEAFFGQGTRLTVV.

This clonotype was observed a handful of times. The chain employs TRBV28 and TRBJ2-1, with 8 bases fitting TRBD2. This CDR3 has 17 residues. Germline-derived CDR1 and CDR2 are MDHEN and SYDVKM. Trimming removed 1 base from V and 3 bases from J; junction bases left unmatched: 8. The CDR3 region is CASSLFISGTIYNEQFF. The CDR3 DNA follows: TGTGCCAGCAGTTTATTTATTAGCGGGACCATCTACAATGAGCAGTTCTTC.

The count of this clonotype is one. The chain carries TRBV5-4 and TRBJ1-2; unclear D gene. CDR3 length: 14 amino acids. Germline V gives CDR1 SGHNT, CDR2 YYREEE (reference sequence). Between the trimmed V and J ends, which lost 0 bases and 0 bases, there was a span of 6 bases. CDR3 bases: TGTGCCAGCAGCTTGGACAGACCTAACTATGGCTACACCTTC. This sequence encodes CASSLDRPNYGYTF.

This clonotype was seen once. V is TRBV4-1 and J is TRBJ2-1, with no clear D. The CDR3 is 14 amino acids. The germline gives CDR1 MGHRA, CDR2 YSYEKL. Trimming removed 7 bases at V and 9 bases at J, with 19 bases between. CDR3 region: CASTQTKRGSEQFF. Here the CDR3 DNA reads TGCGCCAGCACCCAGACGAAGCGAGGCAGTGAGCAGTTCTTC.

This clonotype showed up just a few times. The chain uses TRBV6-2 or TRBV6-3 and TRBJ1-5; D is ambiguous. The CDR3 totals 13 residues. Germline V gene sequence: CDR1 MNHEY, CDR2 SVGEGT. V gave up 7 bases and J gave up 1 base, with 8 bases separating them. This CDR3 is CASTKDSNQPQHF. Written as DNA, the CDR3 is TGTGCCAGCACCAAAGACAGCAATCAGCCCCAGCATTTT.

This clonotype came up a few times. V usage is TRBV10-3 and J usage is TRBJ2-5, with TRBD2 identical over 7 bases. The CDR3 is 13 residues long. The V gene's germline CDR1 is ENHRY and CDR2 SYGVKD. With 4 bases clipped from V and 5 bases from J, the junction kept 4 bases outside the gene matches. The DNA of the CDR3 is TGTGCCATCAGTGTCGGAGCGGGGGAGACCCAGTACTTC. The encoded protein is CAISVGAGETQYF.

V is TRBV2 and J is TRBJ1-2; D is perhaps TRBD1 (6 bases). Per germline, CDR1 SNHLY and CDR2 FYNNEI. The CDR3 consists of 12 residues. The V and J ends lost 3 bases and 4 bases respectively, with 6 bases between them. The CDR3: CASSEDSYGYTF. The CDR3, as DNA: TGTGCCAGCAGTGAGGACAGCTATGGCTACACCTTC.